Presented here are 5 T cell receptor beta chains from one specimen sequenced in a study of blood T cell repertoires in COVID-19. The assay was immunoSEQ multiplex PCR, and TCRdb's table has in-frame clones only and misses some. The sample holds over 250,000 clones, approximately 83% seen once. Sequenced input: peripheral blood. Receptors originate from a woman in her sixties or seventies with acute or convalescent COVID-19.

The count of this clone is one. This rearrangement joins TRBV5-1 to TRBJ1-4; 7 bases match TRBD1. With 5 bases clipped from V and 4 bases from J, the junction kept 5 bases outside the gene matches. The CDR3 runs 14 residues. Germline V gene data show CDR1 as SGHRS and CDR2 as YFSETQ. For the CDR3, the DNA is TGCGCCAGCAGAGAAGGGACAGTTAATGAAAAACTGTTTTTT. This gives the protein CASREGTVNEKLFF.

A remark on this clone: The sample has other DNA sequences that encode this CDR3 too. The V call is TRBV10-3, the J call TRBJ1-6; a weak D match, TRBD1 (6 bases). From germline, CDR1 is ENHRY and CDR2 SYGVKD. V shed 6 bases and J shed 0 bases, with 6 bases lying between them. The CDR3 totals 14 residues. As DNA, the CDR3 is TGTGCCATCAGGGACAGCTCCTATAATTCACCCCTCCACTTT. As protein: CAIRDSSYNSPLHF.

The V call is TRBV5-6, the J call TRBJ1-1, with a possible D match to TRBD1 (6 bases). CDR1 SGHDT and CDR2 YYEEEE come from the germline V gene. CDR3 length equals 14 residues. V was trimmed by 4 bases and J by 4 bases, leaving 14 bases between them. Written as DNA, the CDR3 is TGTGCCAGCAGCCGATTAACAGGGACCACTGAAGCTTTCTTT. As protein: CASSRLTGTTEAFF.

The J gene is TRBJ1-2, the V gene TRBV4-1; 9 nucleotides align to TRBD1. J gave up 8 bases and V 1 base, and 2 bases lay outside the gene matches. The CDR3 consists of 13 residues. Germline loops: CDR1 MGHRA, CDR2 YSYEKL. The CDR3 coding sequence is TGCGCCAGCAGCCAAGGGACAGGGGTCGGCTACACCTTC. This codes for CASSQGTGVGYTF.

The gene calls are TRBV3-1 (or the pseudogene TRBV3-2) and TRBJ2-2, with 12 bases identical to TRBD1. This CDR3 contains 19 residues. Germline V lookup: CDR1 LGHDT, CDR2 YNNKEL (reference sequence). Losses at the gene ends were 4 bases for V and 5 bases for J; bases not matched to a gene: 14. The CDR3 region is CASSPAPSGTGGRTGELFF. CDR3 nucleotides: TGTGCCAGCAGCCCGGCCCCCTCCGGGACAGGGGGCCGGACCGGGGAGCTGTTTTTT.